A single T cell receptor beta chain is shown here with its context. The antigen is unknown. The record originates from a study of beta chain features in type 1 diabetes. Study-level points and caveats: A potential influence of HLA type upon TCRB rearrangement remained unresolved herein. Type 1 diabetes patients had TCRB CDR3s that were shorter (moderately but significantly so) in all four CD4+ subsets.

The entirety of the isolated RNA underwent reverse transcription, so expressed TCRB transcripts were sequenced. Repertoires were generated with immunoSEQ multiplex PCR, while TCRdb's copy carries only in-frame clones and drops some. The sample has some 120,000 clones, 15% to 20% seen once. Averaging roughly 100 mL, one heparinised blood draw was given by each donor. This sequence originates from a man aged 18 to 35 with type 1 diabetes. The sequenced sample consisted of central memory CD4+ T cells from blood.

The CDR3 region is CASSQGGASNSPLHF. CDR3 coding DNA: TGCGCCAGCAGCCAAGGGGGGGCGTCGAATTCACCCCTCCACTTT. This chain joins TRBV4-3 and TRBJ1-6; weak D call: TRBD1 (6 bases). Germline V gives CDR1 LGHNA, CDR2 YSLEER. The CDR3 has 15 residues. V lost 1 base to trimming and J lost 7 bases, with 11 bases between them.